This T cell receptor (beta chain) came from a study of T cells in localized non-small cell lung cancer. V shed 4 bases and J shed 0 bases, with 11 bases lying between them. From germline, CDR1 is SQVTM and CDR2 ANQGSEA. The CDR3 covers 14 residues. Generated by immunoSEQ multiplex PCR, the TCRdb table keeps only in-frame clones and is missing some. This table holds around 78,000 clones, around 89% found once. The rearrangement joins TRBV29-1 to TRBJ2-3; possibly TRBD1 for D (5 bases). The sample was peripheral blood, taken before any cancer treatment. The receptor comes from a woman aged 40-75 years with stage I squamous cell lung carcinoma. CDR3 protein: CSVVATVSTDTQYF. CDR3 coding DNA: TGCAGCGTTGTGGCGACAGTGAGCACAGATACGCAGTATTTT.